The 26 T cell receptor beta chains below come from one sample, sequenced in a study of blood T cell repertoires in COVID-19. Sequenced by immunoSEQ multiplex PCR; TCRdb stores in-frame clones only, minus some. The sample shows about 220,000 clones, around 91% of them seen only once. The sequenced sample was PBMCs or T cells enriched from blood (not recorded which). These TCRs come from a woman aged 18-29 years in a cohort exposed to, infected with or recovered from COVID-19 (not recorded which).

The chain combines TRBV12-3 or TRBV12-4 with TRBJ2-1; D remains unclear. Trimming cost V 4 bases and J 5 bases, with 9 bases left between them. This CDR3 has 13 residues. CDR3 sequence (DNA): TGTGCCAGCAGTTCCCCGAGCCACAATGAGCAGTTCTTC. Translation gives CASSSPSHNEQFF.

The sample holds a few counts of this clone. At one end the junction does not follow the germline gene, possibly because of a read error. The chain combines TRBV7-7 with TRBJ2-2, with 7 bases fitting TRBD1. CDR3 length: 15 residues. Germline values: CDR1 SSHAT, CDR2 FNYEAQ (reference sequence). CDR3 sequence: CASSLAPTGSGELFF. The CDR3 DNA reads TGTGCTAGCAGCTTAGCCCCGACAGGGTCCGGGGAGCTGTTTTTT.

The V and J genes are TRBV5-1 and TRBJ1-1; 11 positions agree with TRBD1. CDR1 is SGHRS and CDR2 is YFSETQ in the germline V gene. There are 15 residues in the CDR3. The V gene end was trimmed by 4 bases and the J gene end by 6 bases; junction bases not matched to a gene: 8. CDR3 protein: CASSPQGQGDAEAFF. The CDR3 DNA follows: TGCGCCAGCAGCCCCCAGGGACAGGGGGACGCTGAAGCTTTCTTT.

This chain uses TRBV4-1 with TRBJ1-4, with 8 bases fitting TRBD1. The CDR3 length is 18 residues. Trimming removed 0 bases from V and 6 bases from J; junction bases left unmatched: 12. Looked up from germline, CDR1 is MGHRA and CDR2 is YSYEKL. The CDR3 coding sequence is TGCGCCAGCAGCCAAGACCCTCCCAGGGGGCGCTGGTATGAAAAACTGTTTTTT. Translated: CASSQDPPRGRWYEKLFF.

This rearrangement joins TRBV9 to TRBJ2-7, with D maybe TRBD1 (6 bases). Deletions cut 4 bases from V and 2 bases from J, with 16 bases between. The CDR3 contains 15 residues. Per the germline V gene, CDR1 is SGDLS and CDR2 is YYNGEE. The CDR3 DNA sequence: TGTGCCAGCAGCTCCGACAGGCGCCCCCCCTACGAGCAGTACTTC. It codes for CASSSDRRPPYEQYF.

This chain links TRBV7-3 with TRBJ2-1; TRBD2 agrees at 11 bases. CDR1 SGHTA and CDR2 FQGTGA come from the germline V gene. V dropped 1 base and J dropped 5; count of bases not matched to a gene: 7. CDR3 length equals 17 residues. The CDR3 reads CASSLRVPSGGNNEQFF. The CDR3 DNA follows: TGTGCCAGCAGCTTAAGGGTCCCTAGCGGGGGGAACAATGAGCAGTTCTTC.

A single count supports this clone. V is TRBV5-1 and J is TRBJ1-1; tentatively, D is TRBD1 (5 bases). CDR1 and CDR2 (germline): SGHRS, YFSETQ. V gave up 0 bases and J gave up 0 bases, with 15 bases separating them. The CDR3 is made up of 17 amino acids. CDR3 loop: CASSLDAGGFLNTEAFF. The CDR3 nucleotides are TGCGCCAGCAGCTTGGACGCGGGGGGATTCTTGAACACTGAAGCTTTCTTT. Complete variable domain (other parts from reference TRBV5-1 and TRBJ1-1): KAGVTQTPRYLIKTRGQQVTLSCSPISGHRSVSWYQQTPGQGLQFLFEYFSETQRNKGNFPGRFSGRQFSNSRSEMNVSTLELGDSALYLCASSLDAGGFLNTEAFFGQGTRLTVV.

V is TRBV7-7 and J is TRBJ2-3; D possibly corresponds to TRBD2 (7 bases). The germline V and J ends were trimmed by 1 base and 6 bases, with 14 bases remaining between them. Looked up from germline, CDR1 is SSHAT and CDR2 is FNYEAQ (reference sequence). The CDR3 contains 15 residues. The CDR3 DNA reads TGTGCCAGCAGCTTAGGGGGGGGCCCGGGGGATACGCAGTATTTT. Translating gives CASSLGGGPGDTQYF.

The rearrangement uses TRBV18 and TRBJ1-1; no reliable D call. This CDR3 spans 13 amino acids. The germline gives CDR1 KGHSH, CDR2 LQKENI. Trimming shortened V by 4 bases and J by 5 bases, and 11 bases separated the two germline ends. CDR3 bases: TGTGCCAGCTCACTAGAGGGAAGGACTGAAGCTTTCTTT. The encoded protein is CASSLEGRTEAFF.

This sequence joins TRBV24-1 and TRBJ1-5, with TRBD1 identical over 8 bases. This CDR3 has 14 amino acids. The germline V gene encodes CDR1 KGHDR and CDR2 SFDVKD. After removal of 4 bases from V and 6 bases from J, the junction contained 4 bases not matched to a gene. The CDR3 sequence is CATSDLTGVQPQHF. DNA of the CDR3: TGTGCCACCAGTGACCTGACAGGGGTTCAGCCCCAGCATTTT.

The J gene is TRBJ1-3, the V gene TRBV2; 8 bases line up with TRBD1. The germline V gene encodes CDR1 SNHLY and CDR2 FYNNEI. This CDR3 is built from 15 residues. J was trimmed by 4 bases and V by 2 bases; bases with no gene match: 4. The CDR3 DNA reads as TGTGCCAGCAGTGAAACGACAGGGGCAGGAAACACCATATATTTT. Amino acid sequence: CASSETTGAGNTIYF. Full variable domain (outside the CDR3, taken from reference TRBV2 and TRBJ1-3): EPEVTQTPSHQVTQMGQEVILRCVPISNHLYFYWYRQILGQKVEFLVSFYNNEISEKSEIFDDQFSVERPDGSNFTLKIRSTKLEDSAMYFCASSETTGAGNTIYFGEGSWLTVV.

V and J are TRBV5-4 and TRBJ2-7; 14 bases are a match to TRBD2. The CDR3 sequence is 15 residues long. Losses at the gene ends were 4 bases for V and 2 bases for J; bases not matched to a gene: 2. Germline values: CDR1 SGHNT, CDR2 YYREEE (reference sequence). CDR3 loop: CASSGTSGGAYEQYF. The CDR3 nucleotides read TGTGCCAGCAGCGGGACTAGCGGGGGAGCCTACGAGCAGTACTTC. Full variable domain (rest looked up from reference TRBV5-4 and TRBJ2-7): ETGVTQSPTHLIKTRGQQVTLRCSSQSGHNTVSWYQQALGQGPQFIFQYYREEENGRGNFPPRFSGLQFPNYSSELNVNALELDDSALYLCASSGTSGGAYEQYFGPGTRLTVT.

CDR3 DNA: TGTGCCAGCAGCTTAGGGGCCAGGGGGCGAGAGTACACTGAAGCTTTCTTT. Its protein product is CASSLGARGREYTEAFF. The chain joins TRBV7-9 to TRBJ1-1; 8 bases are shared with TRBD1. The CDR3 runs to 17 residues. Germline CDR1 SEHNR, CDR2 FQNEAQ (reference sequence). V lost 1 base, J lost 3 bases, and 10 bases stayed unmatched.

V is TRBV18 and J is TRBJ1-2; 7 bases align to TRBD1. With 3 bases clipped from V and 4 bases from J, the junction kept 8 bases outside the gene matches. There are 15 residues in the CDR3. Per germline, CDR1 KGHSH and CDR2 LQKENI. The CDR3 coding sequence is TGTGCCAGCTCACCGGATTGGGGGGACAGCTATGGCTACACCTTC. Translation gives CASSPDWGDSYGYTF. Using reference TRBV18 and TRBJ1-2 for the parts outside the CDR3, the full variable domain is NAGVMQNPRHLVRRRGQEARLRCSPMKGHSHVYWYRQLPEEGLKFMVYLQKENIIDESGMPKERFSAEFPKEGPSILRIQQVVRGDSAAYFCASSPDWGDSYGYTFGSGTRLTVV.

This rearrangement joins TRBV12-3 or TRBV12-4 to TRBJ1-5, with 7 bases that match TRBD1. The CDR3 has 12 residues. J lost 6 bases, V lost 5 bases, and 1 base had no gene match. CDR3: CASSHRGQPQHF. In DNA form, the CDR3 reads TGTGCCAGCAGTCACAGGGGTCAGCCCCAGCATTTT.

The chain uses TRBV2 and TRBJ1-3; 8 nucleotides agree with TRBD1. Per the germline V gene, CDR1 is SNHLY and CDR2 is FYNNEI. The CDR3 totals 15 residues. Trimming cost V 5 bases and J 2 bases; bases outside gene matches: 5. The CDR3 nucleotides read TGTGCCAGCAGTCCTCCGGACAGGGCTGGAAACACCATATATTTT. It specifies CASSPPDRAGNTIYF.

The chain carries TRBV3-1 (or the pseudogene TRBV3-2) and TRBJ1-2, with unresolved D. This CDR3 contains 15 residues. V lost 4 bases, J lost 4 bases, and 16 bases lay in between. Per germline, CDR1 LGHDT and CDR2 YNNKEL (reference sequence). In DNA, the CDR3 is TGTGCCAGCAGCCCCCAGAACGAAATCCTCTATGGCTACACCTTC. Residues: CASSPQNEILYGYTF.

A remark on this clone: A junction boundary mismatches the germline segment, possibly from a read error. The chain combines TRBV2 with TRBJ2-7; TRBD1 aligns across 7 bases. The CDR3 sequence is 12 residues long. Germline V lookup: CDR1 SNHLY, CDR2 FYNNEI. The CDR3 is CASSESRDRAYF. The DNA for the CDR3 is TGTGCCAGCAGTGAATCGAGGGACAGAGCCTATTTC.

The V gene is TRBV15, the J gene TRBJ2-3; 10 bases fit TRBD1. After removal of 7 bases from V and 4 bases from J, the junction contained 8 bases not matched to a gene. Germline values: CDR1 LNHNV, CDR2 YYDKDF (reference sequence). The CDR3 is 15 residues long. The CDR3 is CATMGGQGDPDTQYF. CDR3 nucleotides: TGTGCCACCATGGGAGGACAGGGGGACCCAGATACGCAGTATTTT. The full variable domain, with the rest looked up from reference TRBV15 and TRBJ2-3, is DAMVIQNPRYQVTQFGKPVTLSCSQTLNHNVMYWYQQKSSQAPKLLFHYYDKDFNNEADTPDNFQSRRPNTSFCFLDIRSPGLGDTAMYLCATMGGQGDPDTQYFGPGTRLTVL.

V gene TRBV2 combines with J gene TRBJ2-3, with TRBD2 as a possible D gene (6 bases). Deletions cut 6 bases from V and 3 bases from J, with 16 bases between. Germline CDR1 and CDR2: SNHLY and FYNNEI. This CDR3 has 15 amino acids. In nucleotides, the CDR3 is TGTGCCAGCAGCGTAGCTAGCGTCCTGACAGATACGCAGTATTTT. Its protein product is CASSVASVLTDTQYF.

The CDR3 DNA reads TGTGCCAGCAGCTCGTCCGGGACATTGAATCAGCCCCAGCATTTT. Translated, it gives CASSSSGTLNQPQHF. V gene TRBV5-6 combines with J gene TRBJ1-5; D possibly corresponds to TRBD1 (6 bases). Looked up from germline, CDR1 is SGHDT and CDR2 is YYEEEE. Trimming removed 3 bases at V and 4 bases at J, with 14 bases between. CDR3 length: 15 amino acids.

The chain is built from TRBV5-8 and TRBJ2-7; 10 bases map to TRBD2. CDR3 length equals 13 residues. The J segment lost 0 bases and the V segment lost 7 bases, leaving 1 base of the junction unmatched. Germline CDR1 SGHTS, CDR2 YDEGEE. The chain's CDR3 is CASWTSGSYEQYF. CDR3 in DNA: TGTGCCAGCTGGACTAGCGGCTCCTACGAGCAGTACTTC.

CDR3 residues: CASSFHRGTNEKLFF. Here the CDR3 DNA reads TGTGCCAGTAGTTTTCACAGGGGAACTAATGAAAAACTGTTTTTT. The chain joins TRBV19 to TRBJ1-4, with 7 bases lining up with TRBD1. V was pared by 5 bases and J by 1 base, with 4 bases of the junction left unmatched. Germline CDR1 LNHDA, CDR2 SQIVND (reference sequence). The length of the CDR3 is 15 residues.

V usage is TRBV4-1 and J usage is TRBJ2-7, with 8 bases identical to TRBD2. The CDR3 length is 16 residues. Germline CDR1 is MGHRA and CDR2 is YSYEKL. The trim removed 0 bases at V and 0 bases at J, leaving 4 bases unmatched. The CDR3 protein is CASSQDSGRSSYEQYF. Written as DNA, the CDR3 is TGCGCCAGCAGCCAAGACAGCGGGAGAAGCTCCTACGAGCAGTACTTC.

This chain joins TRBV9 and TRBJ2-1; D gene ambiguous. Per germline, CDR1 SGDLS and CDR2 YYNGEE. V was clipped by 1 base and J by 0 bases, with 8 bases between them. CDR3 size: 15 residues. The CDR3 region has the DNA TGTGCCAGCAGCGTAATCGAGAGCTCCTACAATGAGCAGTTCTTC. It encodes CASSVIESSYNEQFF. The full variable domain, its missing parts supplied by reference TRBV9 and TRBJ2-1, is DSGVTQTPKHLITATGQRVTLRCSPRSGDLSVYWYQQSLDQGLQFLIQYYNGEERAKGNILERFSAQQFPDLHSELNLSSLELGDSALYFCASSVIESSYNEQFFGPGTRLTVL.

The DNA of the CDR3 is TGTGCCAGCAGCTTAGCAGGACTAGCGGGAGGGAAGCAGTTCTTC. As protein: CASSLAGLAGGKQFF. V and J are TRBV7-9 and TRBJ2-1; 15 nucleotides line up with TRBD2. This CDR3 comprises 15 residues. Germline lookup yields CDR1 SEHNR and CDR2 FQNEAQ (reference sequence). Trimming removed 0 bases from V and 11 bases from J; junction bases left unmatched: 2.